This is a list of T cell receptor beta chains from one sample in a study of beta chain features in type 1 diabetes. TCRdb's table, derived via immunoSEQ multiplex PCR, lists solely in-frame clones and lacks some. The top ten hold around 0.057% of the sample, which has 200,000 to 250,000 clones, about 70% seen once. Sequenced material: naive CD4+ T cells from blood. These receptors all come from a man aged 25 to 40 in good health. Each CDR3 is given with its conserved first and last residue. Fields, in order: CDR3 length, J gene, V gene, CDR3 protein.

15,TRBJ2-1,TRBV18,CASSPQGEAYNEQFF
11,TRBJ1-1,TRBV29-1,CSVAVNTEAFF
15,TRBJ1-1,TRBV30,CAWGRSPQGETEAFF
15,TRBJ2-1,TRBV15,CATTVSGGIYNEQFF
12,TRBJ2-7,TRBV25-1,CASSEDGVEQYF
17,TRBJ2-3,TRBV30,CAWSPPGSGGYADTQYF
10,TRBJ1-1,TRBV30,CASGTLTAFF
15,TRBJ2-5,TRBV7-9,CASRPLGTEGKTQYF
17,TRBJ2-7,TRBV9,CASSADPNWPAAYEQYF
13,TRBJ2-5,TRBV30,CAWSVNLQETQYF
13,TRBJ2-5,TRBV30,CAWAMGIQETQYF
12,TRBJ1-5,TRBV29-1,CSVGSAGVSQHF
15,TRBJ2-1,TRBV9,CASSVGQGSMIEQFF
15,TRBJ2-7,TRBV25-1,CASSEITRAIDEQYF
12,TRBJ2-7,TRBV6-5,CASRSVSGEQYF
14,TRBJ2-7,TRBV7-2,CASSPTTGSYEQYF
14,TRBJ1-5,TRBV30,CAWSVLQGDQPQHF
14,TRBJ2-5,TRBV7-8,CASSLVAGAETQYF
15,TRBJ2-5,TRBV7-8,CASSLGSLGRETQYF
16,TRBJ2-3,TRBV29-1,CSVLGPTSGSTDTQYF
15,TRBJ2-7,TRBV7-8,CASSLRRDRGHEQYF
16,TRBJ2-1,TRBV5-1,CASSSHLRTGLSEQFF
13,TRBJ2-7,TRBV29-1,CSVSNRGVQEQYF
18,TRBJ2-1,TRBV11-2,CASSLVTTSGGIYNEQFF
16,TRBJ2-4,TRBV5-4,CASRYGGAESKNIQYF
14,TRBJ2-5,TRBV7-2,CASSSGGGRETQYF
13,TRBJ1-5,TRBV30,CAFGQGWDQPQHF
14,TRBJ2-4,TRBV7-9,CASSLGLAKNIQYF
13,TRBJ2-3,TRBV29-1,CSVRGRSTDTQYF
13,TRBJ1-1,TRBV30,CAWINTGGTEAFF
17,TRBJ2-1,TRBV4-3,CASSQEKTPGVPYEQFF
16,TRBJ2-7,TRBV29-1,CSVATSGTRNSYEQYF
13,TRBJ1-2,TRBV29-1,CSVPSGVRRSYTF
14,TRBJ2-2,TRBV29-1,CSGTGGSATGELFF
15,TRBJ2-1,TRBV9,CASSVGPDHYNEQFF
14,TRBJ2-3,TRBV18,CASSPLDTSDTQYF
13,TRBJ2-3,TRBV10-3,CAARLDGTDTQYF
17,TRBJ2-6,TRBV4-3,CASSQGGHGSGANVLTF
13,TRBJ2-5,TRBV30,CAWTYRGWETQYF
12,TRBJ1-2,TRBV25-1,CASSDFNYGYTF
12,TRBJ1-6,TRBV5-6,CASSSYSSPLHF
13,TRBJ1-1,TRBV29-1,CSAGQGASTEAFF
13,TRBJ2-7,TRBV4-2,CASSQGSSYEQYF
16,TRBJ2-5,TRBV10-1,CASSEWGQGGLETQYF
15,TRBJ2-7,TRBV25-1,CASSDLTSGGYEQYF
13,TRBJ1-5,TRBV30,CAWSPRWDQPQHF
13,TRBJ2-7,TRBV29-1,CSVNVTGSGEQYF
13,TRBJ1-2,TRBV29-1,CSVVDRKLYGYTF
13,TRBJ2-3,TRBV13,CASSLVGADTQYF
13,TRBJ2-1,TRBV30,CAWSVARYNEQFF
11,TRBJ2-7,TRBV20-1,CSAPRGDEQYF
15,TRBJ2-1,TRBV7-6,CASSSGGGSYNEQFF
15,TRBJ2-7,TRBV30,CAWSVLEGLRGEQYF
14,TRBJ2-1,TRBV29-1,CSVERQSSYNEQFF
15,TRBJ2-5,TRBV25-1,CASSSPGQGGKTQYF
13,TRBJ2-2,TRBV10-3,CAISEFIAGELFF
18,TRBJ1-1,TRBV30,CAWIRTGPGQGSVTEAFF
15,TRBJ1-2,TRBV19,CASSILQPYGYGYTF
12,TRBJ2-3,TRBV7-9,CASSFGTDTQYF
12,TRBJ1-1,TRBV27,CASTATVAEAFF